Each of the 3 T cell receptor beta chains below was sequenced from the same sample in a study of T cell changes during pregnancy in multiple sclerosis. Profiled with immunoSEQ multiplex PCR; TCRdb holds only in-frame clones, not every one. This table has 38,000 or so clones, 90% appearing once. Material: CD4+ T cells from peripheral blood mononuclear cells, obtained in the second trimester of pregnancy. These receptors all come from a female donor with multiple sclerosis, enrolled in a pregnancy study.

The chain combines TRBV11-3 with TRBJ2-5; D gene ambiguous. Per the germline V gene, CDR1 is SGHNT and CDR2 is YENEEA. The length of the CDR3 is 16 residues. V gave up 5 bases and J gave up 0 bases, with 16 bases separating them. CDR3 nucleotides: TGTGCCAGCAGCGCCGCCGACTCCCGCGACCAAGAGACCCAGTACTTC. Its translation is CASSAADSRDQETQYF.

This chain connects TRBV5-1 to TRBJ2-7, with 9 positions matching TRBD2. The CDR3 covers 16 residues. V gave up 5 bases and J gave up 6 bases; unmatched junction bases: 15. Germline CDR1 is SGHRS and CDR2 is YFSETQ. CDR3 loop: CASSPGLAREVGEQYF. The DNA of the CDR3 is TGCGCCAGCAGTCCTGGACTAGCGAGAGAGGTCGGCGAGCAGTACTTC.

The chain employs TRBV6-6 and TRBJ2-5; perhaps TRBD1 as D (5 bases). Germline V gene lookup returns CDR1 MNHNY and CDR2 SVGAGI (reference sequence). The CDR3 extends over 15 amino acids. V shed 5 bases and J shed 4 bases, with 17 bases lying between them. The CDR3 sequence is CASSRTGKGLETQYF. The CDR3 nucleotides are TGTGCCAGCAGTCGAACCGGAAAGGGGCTAGAGACCCAGTACTTC.